Following are 3 T cell receptor beta chains from one sample sequenced in a study of vaccination and CD4 T cells after COVID-19. Their antigen targets remain unknown. This sample's treatment: approximately 9-day PBMC culture with coronavirus spike peptide pools or control peptides (ViraFEST assay). An Oncomine TCR Beta short-read assay was used to sequence the DNA from cultured CD4+ T cells. TCRdb ran MiXCR on the PCR reads and lists one entry per CDR3 protein. The sample has around 13,000 distinct CDR3 sequences; more than 20% are singletons. Material for sequencing was cultured CD4+ T cells from blood. The receptors were sampled from a human donor with COVID-19.

This clonotype was found a few times. This sequence joins TRBV4-2 and TRBJ2-7, with D possibly being TRBD1 or TRBD2 (5 bases each). Germline V CDR1 and CDR2: LGHNA, YNFKEQ. Between the trimmed V and J ends, which lost 3 bases and 2 bases, there was a span of 20 bases. CDR3 size: 17 residues. The CDR3 is CASSHTQAAGTPYEQYF. The CDR3 region has the DNA TGTGCCAGCAGCCACACACAAGCAGCCGGGACCCCCTACGAGCAGTACTTC.

This clonotype was picked up a small number of times. The CDR3 loop is CASSWGQGGGLGGYTF. The CDR3 nucleotides read TGTGCCAGCAGTTGGGGACAGGGAGGGGGCCTTGGAGGCTACACCTTC. The rearrangement uses TRBV2 and TRBJ1-2; the match to TRBD1 covers 9 bases. The J segment lost 8 bases and the V segment lost 5 bases, leaving 15 bases of the junction unmatched. Germline V gives CDR1 SNHLY, CDR2 FYNNEI. This CDR3 is 16 amino acids long.

V and J are TRBV19 and TRBJ1-2, with TRBD1 matching 9 bases. CDR1 and CDR2 (germline): LNHDA, SQIVND (reference sequence). J gave up 8 bases and V 6 bases, and 13 bases lay outside the gene matches. The CDR3 totals 15 residues. This chain's CDR3 is CASRPGTGKVSGYTF. The CDR3 nucleotides read TGTGCCAGTAGACCCGGGACAGGGAAGGTCAGCGGCTACACCTTC.